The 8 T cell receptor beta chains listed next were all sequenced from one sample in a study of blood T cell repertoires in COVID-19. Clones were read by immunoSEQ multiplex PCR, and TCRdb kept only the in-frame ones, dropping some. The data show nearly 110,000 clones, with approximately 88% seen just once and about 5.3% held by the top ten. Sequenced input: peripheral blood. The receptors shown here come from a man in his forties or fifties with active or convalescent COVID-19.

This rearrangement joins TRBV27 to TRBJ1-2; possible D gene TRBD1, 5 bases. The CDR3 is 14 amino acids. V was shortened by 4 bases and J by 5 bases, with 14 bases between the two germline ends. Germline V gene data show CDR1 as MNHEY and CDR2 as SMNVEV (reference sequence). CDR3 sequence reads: CASSWGPGMYGYTF. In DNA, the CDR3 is TGTGCCAGCAGTTGGGGCCCTGGGATGTATGGCTACACCTTC.

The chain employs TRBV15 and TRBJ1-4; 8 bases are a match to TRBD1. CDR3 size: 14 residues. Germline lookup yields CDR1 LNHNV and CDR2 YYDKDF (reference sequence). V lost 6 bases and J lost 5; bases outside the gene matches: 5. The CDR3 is CATRARTGNEKLFF. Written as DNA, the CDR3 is TGTGCCACCAGAGCGAGGACAGGGAATGAAAAACTGTTTTTT.

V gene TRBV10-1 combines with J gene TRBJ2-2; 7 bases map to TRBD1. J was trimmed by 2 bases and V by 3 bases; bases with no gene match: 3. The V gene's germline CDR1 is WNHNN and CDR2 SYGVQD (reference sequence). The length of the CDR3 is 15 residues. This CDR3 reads CASSEGTANTGELFF. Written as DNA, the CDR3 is TGCGCCAGCAGTGAAGGGACAGCAAACACCGGGGAGCTGTTTTTT.

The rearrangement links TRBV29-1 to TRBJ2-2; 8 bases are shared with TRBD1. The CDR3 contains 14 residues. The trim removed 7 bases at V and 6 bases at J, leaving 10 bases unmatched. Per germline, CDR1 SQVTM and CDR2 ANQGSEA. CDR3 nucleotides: TGCAGCGCCGTGCTACAGGGGGAGCCCGGGGAGCTGTTTTTT. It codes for CSAVLQGEPGELFF.

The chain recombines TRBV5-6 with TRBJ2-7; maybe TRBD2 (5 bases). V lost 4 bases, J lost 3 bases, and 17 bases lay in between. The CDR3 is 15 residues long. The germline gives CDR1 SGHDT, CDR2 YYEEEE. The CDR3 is CASSASLDSVYEQYF. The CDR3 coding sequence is TGTGCCAGCAGCGCCTCCCTGGACTCCGTCTACGAGCAGTACTTC. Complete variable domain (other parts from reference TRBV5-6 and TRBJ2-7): DAGVTQSPTHLIKTRGQQVTLRCSPKSGHDTVSWYQQALGQGPQFIFQYYEEEERQRGNFPDRFSGHQFPNYSSELNVNALLLGDSALYLCASSASLDSVYEQYFGPGTRLTVT.

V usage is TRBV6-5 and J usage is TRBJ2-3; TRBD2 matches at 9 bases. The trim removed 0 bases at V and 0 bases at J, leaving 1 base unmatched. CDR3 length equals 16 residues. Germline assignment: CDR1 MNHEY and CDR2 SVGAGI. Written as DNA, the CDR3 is TGTGCCAGCAGTTACTCTAGCGGGAGAAGCACAGATACGCAGTATTTT. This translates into CASSYSSGRSTDTQYF.

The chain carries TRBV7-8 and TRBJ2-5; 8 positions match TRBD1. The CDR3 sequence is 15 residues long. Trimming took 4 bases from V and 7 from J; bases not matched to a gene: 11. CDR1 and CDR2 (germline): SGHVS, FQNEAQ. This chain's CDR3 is CASSSTGTGGLTQYF. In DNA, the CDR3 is TGTGCCAGCAGCTCAACCGGGACAGGTGGTTTGACCCAGTACTTC.

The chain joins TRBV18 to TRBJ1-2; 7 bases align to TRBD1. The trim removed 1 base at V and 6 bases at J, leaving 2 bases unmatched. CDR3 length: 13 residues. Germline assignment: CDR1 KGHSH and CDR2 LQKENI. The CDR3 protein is CASSPRRGDGYTF. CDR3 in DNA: TGTGCCAGCTCACCACGCAGGGGGGATGGCTACACCTTC.